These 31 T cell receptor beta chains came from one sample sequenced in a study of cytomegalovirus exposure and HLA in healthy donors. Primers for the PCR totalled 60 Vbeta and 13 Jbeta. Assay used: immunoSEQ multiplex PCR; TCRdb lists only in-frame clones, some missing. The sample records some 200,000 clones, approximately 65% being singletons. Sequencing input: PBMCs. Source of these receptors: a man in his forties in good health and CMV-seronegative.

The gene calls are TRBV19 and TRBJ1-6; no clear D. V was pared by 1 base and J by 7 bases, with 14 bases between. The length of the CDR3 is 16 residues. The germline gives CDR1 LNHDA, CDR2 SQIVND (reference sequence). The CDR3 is CASSIGRRGGNSPLHF. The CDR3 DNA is TGTGCCAGTAGTATAGGCCGGAGAGGAGGGAATTCACCCCTCCACTTT. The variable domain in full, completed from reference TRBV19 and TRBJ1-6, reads DGGITQSPKYLFRKEGQNVTLSCEQNLNHDAMYWYRQDPGQGLRLIYYSQIVNDFQKGDIAEGYSVSREKKESFPLTVTSAQKNPTAFYLCASSIGRRGGNSPLHFGNGTRLTVT.

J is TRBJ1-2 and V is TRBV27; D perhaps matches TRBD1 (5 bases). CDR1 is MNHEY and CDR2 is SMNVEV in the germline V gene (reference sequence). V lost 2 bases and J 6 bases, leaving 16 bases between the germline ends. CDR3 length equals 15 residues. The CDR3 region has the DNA TGTGCCAGCAGTTTAACAGGCCATTATGTGGATGGCTACACCTTC. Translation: CASSLTGHYVDGYTF.

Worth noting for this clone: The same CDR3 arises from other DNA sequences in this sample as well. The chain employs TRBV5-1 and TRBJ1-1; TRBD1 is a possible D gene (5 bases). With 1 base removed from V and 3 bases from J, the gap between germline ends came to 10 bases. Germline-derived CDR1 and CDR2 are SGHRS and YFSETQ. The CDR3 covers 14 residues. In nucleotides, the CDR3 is TGCGCCAGCAGCTTGACAGGAGGGGACACTGAAGCTTTCTTT. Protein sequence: CASSLTGGDTEAFF.

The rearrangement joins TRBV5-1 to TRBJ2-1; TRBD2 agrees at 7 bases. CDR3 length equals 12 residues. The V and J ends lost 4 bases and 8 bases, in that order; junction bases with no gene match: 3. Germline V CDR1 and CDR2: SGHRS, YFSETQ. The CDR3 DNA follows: TGCGCCAGCAGCGTGGGAGGGCATGAGCAGTTCTTC. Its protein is CASSVGGHEQFF.

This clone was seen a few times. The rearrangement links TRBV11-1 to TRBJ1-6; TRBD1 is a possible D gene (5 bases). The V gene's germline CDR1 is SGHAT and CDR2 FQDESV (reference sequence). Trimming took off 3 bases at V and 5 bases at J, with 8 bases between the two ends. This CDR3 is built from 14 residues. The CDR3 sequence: CASSFRRDNSPLHF. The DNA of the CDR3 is TGTGCCAGCAGCTTCCGCAGGGATAATTCACCCCTCCACTTT.

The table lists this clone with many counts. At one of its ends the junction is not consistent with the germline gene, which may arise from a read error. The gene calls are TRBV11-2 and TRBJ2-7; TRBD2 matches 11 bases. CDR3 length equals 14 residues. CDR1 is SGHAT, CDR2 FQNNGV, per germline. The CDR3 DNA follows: TGTGCCAGCAGCTCCATCTCTAGCGGGAGGCCGACACGCTTC. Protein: CASSSISSGRPTRF.

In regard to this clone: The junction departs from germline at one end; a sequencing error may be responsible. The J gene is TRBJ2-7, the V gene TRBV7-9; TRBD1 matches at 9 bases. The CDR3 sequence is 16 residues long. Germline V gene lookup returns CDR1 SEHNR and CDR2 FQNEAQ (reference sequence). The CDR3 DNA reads TGTTCCAGCAGCCCCCTGGGACAGGGCCAATCCTACGAGCAGTACTTC. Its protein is CSSSPLGQGQSYEQYF.

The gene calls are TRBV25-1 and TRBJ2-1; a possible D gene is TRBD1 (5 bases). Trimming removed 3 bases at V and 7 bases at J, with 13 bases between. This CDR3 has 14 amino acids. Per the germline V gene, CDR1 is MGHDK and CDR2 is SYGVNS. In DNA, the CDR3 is TGTGCCAGCAGTGACAGGGCTTTTGGGAATGAGCAGTTCTTC. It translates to CASSDRAFGNEQFF.

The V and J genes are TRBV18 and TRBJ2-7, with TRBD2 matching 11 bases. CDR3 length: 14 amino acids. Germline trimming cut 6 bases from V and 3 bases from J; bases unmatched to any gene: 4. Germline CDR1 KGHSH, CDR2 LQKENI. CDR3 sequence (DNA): TGTGCCAGCTCCGTTAGCGGGGGGGGCTACGAGCAGTACTTC. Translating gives CASSVSGGGYEQYF.

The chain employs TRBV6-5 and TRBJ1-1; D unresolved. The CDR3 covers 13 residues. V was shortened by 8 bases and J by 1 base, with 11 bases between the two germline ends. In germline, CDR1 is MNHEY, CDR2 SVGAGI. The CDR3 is CASHKDWNTEAFF. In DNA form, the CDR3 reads TGTGCCAGCCACAAGGACTGGAACACTGAAGCTTTCTTT.

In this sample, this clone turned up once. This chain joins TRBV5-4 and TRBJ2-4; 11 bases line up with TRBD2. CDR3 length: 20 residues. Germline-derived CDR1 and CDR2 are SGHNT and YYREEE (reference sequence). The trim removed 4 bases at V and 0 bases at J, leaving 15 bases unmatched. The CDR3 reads CASSTYSGGARVVAKNIQYF. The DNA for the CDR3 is TGTGCCAGCAGCACTTATAGCGGGGGGGCCCGGGTTGTAGCCAAAAACATTCAGTACTTC.

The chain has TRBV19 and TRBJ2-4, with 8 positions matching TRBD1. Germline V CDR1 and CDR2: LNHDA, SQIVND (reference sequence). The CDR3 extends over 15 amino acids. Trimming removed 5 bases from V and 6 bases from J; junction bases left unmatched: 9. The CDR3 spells CASSPLDRVGNIQYF. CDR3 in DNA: TGTGCCAGTAGTCCCTTGGACAGGGTGGGAAACATTCAGTACTTC. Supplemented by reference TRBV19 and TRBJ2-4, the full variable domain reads DGGITQSPKYLFRKEGQNVTLSCEQNLNHDAMYWYRQDPGQGLRLIYYSQIVNDFQKGDIAEGYSVSREKKESFPLTVTSAQKNPTAFYLCASSPLDRVGNIQYFGAGTRLSVL.

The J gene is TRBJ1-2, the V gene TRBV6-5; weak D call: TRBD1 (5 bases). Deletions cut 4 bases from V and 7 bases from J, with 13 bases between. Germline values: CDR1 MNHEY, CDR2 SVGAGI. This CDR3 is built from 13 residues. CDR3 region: CASSFGGKSGYTF. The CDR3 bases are TGTGCCAGCAGTTTCGGGGGTAAATCTGGCTACACCTTC.

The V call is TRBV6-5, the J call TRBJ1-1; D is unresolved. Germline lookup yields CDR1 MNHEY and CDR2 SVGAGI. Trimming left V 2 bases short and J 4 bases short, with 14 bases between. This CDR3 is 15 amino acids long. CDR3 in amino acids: CASSYLPGEGTEAFF. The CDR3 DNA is TGTGCCAGCAGTTACCTGCCGGGAGAAGGCACTGAAGCTTTCTTT.

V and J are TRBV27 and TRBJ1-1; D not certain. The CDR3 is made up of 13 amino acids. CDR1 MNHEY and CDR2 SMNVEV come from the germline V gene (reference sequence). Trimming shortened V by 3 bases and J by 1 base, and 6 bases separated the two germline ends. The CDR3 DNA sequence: TGTGCCAGCAGTTTGCCCGGGAACACTGAAGCTTTCTTT. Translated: CASSLPGNTEAFF.

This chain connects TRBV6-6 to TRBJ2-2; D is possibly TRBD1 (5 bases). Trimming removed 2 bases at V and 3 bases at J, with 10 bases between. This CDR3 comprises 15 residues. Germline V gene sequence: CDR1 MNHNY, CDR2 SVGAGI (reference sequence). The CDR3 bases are TGTGCCAGCAGTTACGAAGGGGTCTACACCGGGGAGCTGTTTTTT. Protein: CASSYEGVYTGELFF.

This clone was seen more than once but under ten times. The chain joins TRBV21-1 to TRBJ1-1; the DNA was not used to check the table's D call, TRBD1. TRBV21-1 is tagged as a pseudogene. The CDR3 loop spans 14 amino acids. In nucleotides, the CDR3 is TGTGCCAGCAGCGAACGGACAGTGAACACTGAAGCTTTCTTT. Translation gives CASSERTVNTEAFF.

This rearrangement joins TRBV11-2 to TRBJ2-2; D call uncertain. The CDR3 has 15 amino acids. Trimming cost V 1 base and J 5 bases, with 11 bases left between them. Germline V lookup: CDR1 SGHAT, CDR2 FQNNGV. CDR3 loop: CASSLGFIGTGELFF. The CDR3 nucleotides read TGTGCCAGCAGCTTAGGGTTTATCGGGACCGGGGAGCTGTTTTTT.

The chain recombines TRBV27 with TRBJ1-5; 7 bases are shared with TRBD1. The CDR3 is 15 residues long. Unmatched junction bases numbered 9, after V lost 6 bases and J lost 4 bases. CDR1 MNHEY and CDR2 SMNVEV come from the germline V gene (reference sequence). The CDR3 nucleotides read TGTGCCAGCAGGTCAGGGGGATCTGGAAATCAGCCCCAGCATTTT. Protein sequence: CASRSGGSGNQPQHF.

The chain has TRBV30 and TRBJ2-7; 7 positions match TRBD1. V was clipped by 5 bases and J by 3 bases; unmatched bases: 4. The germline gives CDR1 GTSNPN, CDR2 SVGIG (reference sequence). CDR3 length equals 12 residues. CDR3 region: CAWSTGFYEQYF. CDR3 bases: TGTGCCTGGTCGACAGGGTTCTACGAGCAGTACTTC. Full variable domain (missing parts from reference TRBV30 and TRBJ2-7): SQTIHQWPATLVQPVGSPLSLECTVEGTSNPNLYWYRQAAGRGLQLLFYSVGIGQISSEVPQNLSASRPQDRQFILSSKKLLLSDSGFYLCAWSTGFYEQYFGPGTRLTVT.

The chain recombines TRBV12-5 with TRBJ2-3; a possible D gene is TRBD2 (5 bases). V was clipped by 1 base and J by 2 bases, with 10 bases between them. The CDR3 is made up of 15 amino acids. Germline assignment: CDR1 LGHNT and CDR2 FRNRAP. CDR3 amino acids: CASGLAGGSTDTQYF. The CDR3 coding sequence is TGTGCTAGTGGTTTGGCCGGCGGGTCCACAGATACGCAGTATTTT.

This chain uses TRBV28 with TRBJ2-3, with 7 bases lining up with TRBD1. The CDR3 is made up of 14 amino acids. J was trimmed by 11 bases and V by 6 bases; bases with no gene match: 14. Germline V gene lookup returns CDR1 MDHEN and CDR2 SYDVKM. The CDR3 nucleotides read TGTGCCAGCAGCTCACATCGAGACAGGGTGGAGCAGTATTTT. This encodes CASSSHRDRVEQYF.

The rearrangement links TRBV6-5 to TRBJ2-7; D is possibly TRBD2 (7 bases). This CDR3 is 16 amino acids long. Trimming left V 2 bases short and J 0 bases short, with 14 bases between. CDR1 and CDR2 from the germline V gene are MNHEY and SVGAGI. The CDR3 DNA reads TGTGCCAGCAGTTACGGGGGGGCGGGGGACTCCTACGAGCAGTACTTC. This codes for CASSYGGAGDSYEQYF.

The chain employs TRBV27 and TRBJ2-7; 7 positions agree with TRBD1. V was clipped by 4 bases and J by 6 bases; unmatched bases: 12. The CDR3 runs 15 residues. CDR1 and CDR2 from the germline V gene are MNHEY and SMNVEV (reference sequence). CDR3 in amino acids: CASSSPVRGQSEQYF. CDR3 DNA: TGTGCCAGCAGTTCCCCCGTTAGGGGGCAGAGCGAGCAGTACTTC.

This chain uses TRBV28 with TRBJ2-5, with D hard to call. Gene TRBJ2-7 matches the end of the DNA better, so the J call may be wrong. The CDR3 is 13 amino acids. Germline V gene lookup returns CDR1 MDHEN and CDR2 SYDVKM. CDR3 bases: TGTGCCAGCAGTTTATCTCTCTCCTACGAGCAGTACTTC. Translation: CASSLSLSYEQYF.

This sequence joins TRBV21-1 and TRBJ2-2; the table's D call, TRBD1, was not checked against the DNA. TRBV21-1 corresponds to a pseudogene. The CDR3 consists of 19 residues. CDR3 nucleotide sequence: TGCGACACAAGGGGGGGGACAGGGTTGTGGGAGACGGACACCGGGGAGCTGTTTTTT. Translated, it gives CDTRGGTGLWETDTGELFF.

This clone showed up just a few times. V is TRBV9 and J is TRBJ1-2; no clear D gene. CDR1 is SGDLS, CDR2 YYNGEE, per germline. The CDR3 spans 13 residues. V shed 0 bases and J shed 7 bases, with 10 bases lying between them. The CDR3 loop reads CASSVVTNSGYTF. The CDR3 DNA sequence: TGTGCCAGCAGCGTAGTTACGAACAGTGGCTACACCTTC.

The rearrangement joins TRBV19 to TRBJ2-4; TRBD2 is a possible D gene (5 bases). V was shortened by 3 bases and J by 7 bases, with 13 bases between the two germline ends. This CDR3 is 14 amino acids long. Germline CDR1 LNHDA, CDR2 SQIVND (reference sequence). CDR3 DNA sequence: TGTGCCAGTAGTATCGAGCCAGCGGTGAACATTCAGTACTTC. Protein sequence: CASSIEPAVNIQYF. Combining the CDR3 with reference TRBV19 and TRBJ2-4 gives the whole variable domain DGGITQSPKYLFRKEGQNVTLSCEQNLNHDAMYWYRQDPGQGLRLIYYSQIVNDFQKGDIAEGYSVSREKKESFPLTVTSAQKNPTAFYLCASSIEPAVNIQYFGAGTRLSVL.

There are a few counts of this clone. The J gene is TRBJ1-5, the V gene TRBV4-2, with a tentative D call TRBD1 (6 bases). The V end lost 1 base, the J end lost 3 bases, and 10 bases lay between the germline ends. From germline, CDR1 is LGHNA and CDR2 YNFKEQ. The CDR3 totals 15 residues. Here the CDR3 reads CASSQAGVLNQPQHF. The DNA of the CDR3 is TGTGCCAGCAGCCAAGCAGGGGTACTCAATCAGCCCCAGCATTTT.

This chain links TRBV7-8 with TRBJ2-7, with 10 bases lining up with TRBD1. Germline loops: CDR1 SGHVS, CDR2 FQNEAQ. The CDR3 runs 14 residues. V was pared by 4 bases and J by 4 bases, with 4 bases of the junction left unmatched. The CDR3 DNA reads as TGTGCCAGCAGCTGGGACAGGGGCGAGTACGAGCAGTACTTC. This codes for CASSWDRGEYEQYF. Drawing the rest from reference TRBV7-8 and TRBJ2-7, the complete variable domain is GAGVSQSPRYKVAKRGQDVALRCDPISGHVSLFWYQQALGQGPEFLTYFQNEAQLDKSGLPSDRFFAERPEGSVSTLKIQRTQQEDSAVYLCASSWDRGEYEQYFGPGTRLTVT.

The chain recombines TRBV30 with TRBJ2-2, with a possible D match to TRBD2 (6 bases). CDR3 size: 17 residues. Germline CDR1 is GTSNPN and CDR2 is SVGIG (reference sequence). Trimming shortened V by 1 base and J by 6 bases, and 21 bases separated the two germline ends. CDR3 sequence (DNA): TGTGCCTGGAGTGATTGGACGGGAGTATTAACGGCCGGGGAGCTGTTTTTT. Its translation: CAWSDWTGVLTAGELFF.